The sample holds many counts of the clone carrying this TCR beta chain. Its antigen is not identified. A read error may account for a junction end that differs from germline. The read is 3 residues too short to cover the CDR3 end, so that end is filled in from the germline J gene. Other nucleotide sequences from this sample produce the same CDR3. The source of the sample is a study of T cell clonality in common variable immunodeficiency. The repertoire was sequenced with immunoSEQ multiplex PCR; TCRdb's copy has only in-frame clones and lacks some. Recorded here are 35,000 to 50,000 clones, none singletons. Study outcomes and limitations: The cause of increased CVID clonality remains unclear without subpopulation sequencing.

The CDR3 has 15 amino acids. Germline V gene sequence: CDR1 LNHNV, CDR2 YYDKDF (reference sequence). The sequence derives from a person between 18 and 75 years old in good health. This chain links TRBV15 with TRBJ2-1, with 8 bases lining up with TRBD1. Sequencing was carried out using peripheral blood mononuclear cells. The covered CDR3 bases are TGCGCCACCAGCATCCAGGGGGCTTACTCCAATGAG. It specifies CATSIQGAYSNE. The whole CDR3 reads CATSIQGAYSNEQFF.